This T cell receptor (beta chain) was captured in a study of spatial heterogeneity in lung cancer. At the level of the study: Sequenced follow-up PBMC samples came a median of around 2 years after resection, where available. Raw reads showed each unique TCR and UMI combination turning up more than ten times on average. General observations from the study: Ubiquitous expanded tumor TCRs were seen in blood more at resection than at follow-up.

The CDR3 is 16 amino acids. V lost 4 bases and J lost 7, with 19 bases in between. Germline CDR1 reads SGHVS; CDR2 reads FNYEAQ. The sample's time point: blood at routine non-recurrence follow-up after resection. Unsorted whole RNA samples from tumor, nontumor lung or frozen PBMC were sequenced. This clonotype showed up just a few times. Its specificity is not known. TCRdb itself ran the 5' RACE reads through MiXCR, one entry per CDR3 protein. Among around 110,000 distinct CDR3 sequences listed, about 12% were seen once. J is TRBJ1-4 and V is TRBV7-6; tentatively, D is TRBD1 (6 bases). The origin of this receptor is a male donor with early-stage non-small cell lung cancer. Sample: PBMCs, taken at follow-up. Written as DNA, the CDR3 is TGTGCCAGCAGCTCCCTTTTATCAGGGGCGCGTGAAAAACTGTTTTTT. Amino acids: CASSSLLSGAREKLFF.